Below are 7 T cell receptor beta chains sequenced from a single sample in a study of monozygotic twins with inflammatory bowel disease. TCRdb re-called the 5' RACE reads; one entry per CDR3 protein, DNA not given. This sample contains fewer than 350,000 distinct CDR3 sequences. Material: blood. All receptors come from a human donor with ulcerative colitis or Crohn's disease, or a healthy co-twin of an affected twin (not recorded which).

This rearrangement joins TRBV24-1 to TRBJ2-1; the D gene TCRdb calls, TRBD1, cannot be checked with no DNA. The CDR3 is 12 residues long. The germline gives CDR1 KGHDR, CDR2 SFDVKD. The CDR3 protein is CATSATGIQQFF.

The chain combines TRBV5-5 with TRBJ1-5. CDR1 is SGHKS and CDR2 is YYEKEE in the germline V gene (reference sequence). The CDR3 spans 13 residues. CDR3 region: CASARQPHQPQHF.

CDR3 in amino acids: CSERSTDTQYF. The J gene is TRBJ2-3, the V gene TRBV20-1; TCRdb names TRBD2, which stays unverified in the absence of DNA. Germline V gene lookup returns CDR1 DFQATT and CDR2 SNEGSKA (reference sequence). The CDR3 extends over 11 amino acids.

The chain joins TRBV7-8 to TRBJ2-6. The CDR3 contains 16 residues. The germline V gene encodes CDR1 SGHVS and CDR2 FQNEAQ. This chain's CDR3 is CASSRVSGSGANVLTF.

The chain recombines TRBV29-1 with TRBJ1-1. There are 11 residues in the CDR3. CDR1 is SQVTM, CDR2 ANQGSEA, per germline. The chain's CDR3 is CSSAVNTEAFF. The full variable domain, completed using reference TRBV29-1 and TRBJ1-1, is SAVISQKPSRDICQRGTSLTIQCQVDSQVTMMFWYRQQPGQSLTLIATANQGSEATYESGFVIDKFPISRPNLTFSTLTVSNMSPEDSSIYLCSSAVNTEAFFGQGTRLTVV.

The chain links TRBV24-1 to TRBJ2-1. CDR1 is KGHDR and CDR2 is SFDVKD in the germline V gene. This CDR3 region has 15 residues. The CDR3 protein is CATSDRSDPYNEQFF.

CDR3 residues: CAIRDSGTDTQYF. V gene TRBV10-3 combines with J gene TRBJ2-3. The germline CDR1 and CDR2 sequences are ENHRY and SYGVKD. CDR3 size: 13 residues.